The 24 T cell receptor beta chains reported below all come from one sample, sequenced in a study of regulatory T cells in long-lasting Graves disease. Time point described: newly diagnosed GD, antithyroid drugs for less than 3 months. Extracted RNA from PBMCs served as the source of the TCR library. Both iRepertoire HTBI primers and Arm-PCR of CDR3 regions were used to build the TCR beta libraries. TCRdb called the multiplex PCR reads again in MiXCR, with one record for every CDR3 protein. In the table there are about 470,000 distinct CDR3 sequences, approximately 15% of which are singletons. Another study also made use of these data, one on T cells in Graves' hyperthyroidism and ophthalmopathy.

Sequences were derived from peripheral blood mononuclear cells (PBMCs), sampled at new diagnosis, from a patient treated with antithyroid drugs. The receptors stem from a woman aged 30 to 39 with Graves disease.

This clonotype was seen more than once but under ten times. J is TRBJ2-1 and V is TRBV12-3 or TRBV12-4; D is possibly TRBD2 (5 bases). V lost 8 bases to trimming and J lost 8 bases, with 7 bases between them. The CDR3 has 10 residues. DNA of the CDR3: TGTGCCAGCGGGAGCCATGAGCAGTTCTTC. It encodes CASGSHEQFF.

This clonotype has ten or more counts. The chain is built from TRBV4-2 and TRBJ2-1; D remains unclear. The germline gives CDR1 LGHNA, CDR2 YNFKEQ. V was shortened by 0 bases and J by 0 bases, with 9 bases between the two germline ends. The CDR3 runs 16 residues. For the CDR3, the DNA is TGTGCCAGCAGCCAAGAAGGTGGGATCTCCTACAATGAGCAGTTCTTC. This encodes CASSQEGGISYNEQFF.

This clonotype has a count of ten or more. This chain links TRBV27 with TRBJ2-7; D may be TRBD1 (5 bases). The CDR3 length is 14 residues. In germline, CDR1 is MNHEY, CDR2 SMNVEV (reference sequence). Trimming took 0 bases from V and 4 from J, leaving 10 bases between them. For the CDR3, the DNA is TGTGCCAGCAGTTTATCGGTGGACACTTACGAGCAGTACTTC. Its protein product is CASSLSVDTYEQYF.

This clonotype was seen at least ten times. The rearrangement joins TRBV12-3 or TRBV12-4 to TRBJ2-5, with TRBD1 identical over 8 bases. The junction had 0 bases not matched to a gene; V was cut back by 6 bases and J by 3 bases. This CDR3 is built from 12 residues. CDR3 nucleotide sequence: TGTGCCAGCAGGACAGGGGAAGAGACCCAGTACTTC. Amino acid sequence: CASRTGEETQYF.

The CDR3 sequence: CASSSGQGATSSYNEQFF. The CDR3 coding sequence is TGTGCCAGCAGCTCGGGACAGGGTGCGACTAGCTCCTACAATGAGCAGTTCTTC. The rearrangement uses TRBV9 and TRBJ2-1; 9 bases match TRBD1. This CDR3 spans 18 amino acids. Germline-derived CDR1 and CDR2 are SGDLS and YYNGEE. Trimming at V came to 4 bases and at J to 0 bases, leaving 11 bases not matched to a gene.

This clonotype was counted once. A read error may be the cause here, since a much bigger clone is one base away. This chain joins TRBV3-1 and TRBJ2-3; D perhaps matches TRBD2 (6 bases). The CDR3 runs to 14 residues. Germline-derived CDR1 and CDR2 are LGHDT and YNNKEL (reference sequence). The CDR3 DNA sequence: TGTGCCAGCAGCCCGGGGGTCCCCACAGATACGCGGTATTTT. Translation: CASSPGVPTDTRYF.

J is TRBJ2-7 and V is TRBV19; 14 positions match TRBD2. V dropped 3 bases and J dropped 1; count of bases not matched to a gene: 11. The CDR3 has 19 residues. Looked up from germline, CDR1 is LNHDA and CDR2 is SQIVND (reference sequence). DNA of the CDR3: TGTGCCAGTAGTATGGAGGGGGGACTAGCGGGAGCAGGGTCCTACGAGCAGTACTTC. It encodes CASSMEGGLAGAGSYEQYF.

In this sample, this clonotype turned up many times. This chain links TRBV9 with TRBJ1-1, with D hard to call. This CDR3 comprises 13 residues. CDR1 and CDR2 from the germline V gene are SGDLS and YYNGEE. V was shortened by 0 bases and J by 9 bases, with 12 bases between the two germline ends. The CDR3: CASSVGPQEQAFF. DNA of the CDR3: TGTGCCAGCAGCGTAGGCCCACAAGAGCAAGCTTTCTTT.

CDR3 coding DNA: TGCGCCAGCAGTGAAGGGACATCCGGCCAAGGGGGCAGTCAGTTCTTC. This gives the protein CASSEGTSGQGGSQFF. The J gene is TRBJ2-1, the V gene TRBV10-1; 7 nucleotides match TRBD1. The CDR3 contains 16 residues. Trimming removed 3 bases from V and 13 bases from J; junction bases left unmatched: 18. Looked up from germline, CDR1 is WNHNN and CDR2 is SYGVQD (reference sequence).

This clonotype was seen more than once but under ten times. The chain employs TRBV10-3 and TRBJ2-2; D might be TRBD1 (5 bases). Germline lookup yields CDR1 ENHRY and CDR2 SYGVKD. This CDR3 is 16 amino acids long. V was pared by 10 bases and J by 1 base, with 19 bases between. Here the CDR3 reads CATLDNNKGNTGELFF. The CDR3 DNA sequence: TGTGCCACCTTGGACAATAACAAGGGGAACACCGGGGAGCTGTTTTTT.

The chain is built from TRBV7-9 and TRBJ2-1; 9 bases fit TRBD2. The J segment lost 5 bases and the V segment lost 1 base, leaving 3 bases of the junction unmatched. Germline CDR1 is SEHNR and CDR2 is FQNEAQ (reference sequence). The CDR3 contains 15 residues. The CDR3 loop is CASSLGVAGDNEQFF. CDR3 in DNA: TGTGCCAGCAGCTTAGGAGTAGCGGGGGACAATGAGCAGTTCTTC.

Concerning this clonotype itself: With a far larger clone one base away, a read error is the likely cause. This chain joins TRBV3-1 and TRBJ2-4; D is possibly TRBD1 (5 bases). The J call may be faulty, since TRBJ1-2 better matches the DNA end. In germline, CDR1 is LGHDT, CDR2 YNNKEL (reference sequence). This CDR3 comprises 14 residues. CDR3 sequence: CASSQVGGVYGYTF. Written as DNA, the CDR3 is TGTGCCAGCAGCCAAGTTGGAGGGGTCTATGGCTACACCTTC.

With respect to this clonotype: A clone one base away is much larger, so this may be a read error. This chain connects TRBV29-1 to TRBJ2-3; TRBD2 is a possible D gene (6 bases). The CDR3 is 13 amino acids. The V gene's germline CDR1 is SQVTM and CDR2 ANQGSEA. Trimming left V 5 bases short and J 1 base short, with 10 bases between. CDR3 coding DNA: TGCAGCGTTCCCGGGGAGGGCACAGATACGCAGTATTTT. This translates into CSVPGEGTDTQYF.

This clonotype was recorded at least ten times. The CDR3 loop reads CASSQIRGGVSDTQYF. Written as DNA, the CDR3 is TGCGCCAGCAGCCAAATCCGGGGGGGAGTGTCAGATACGCAGTATTTT. The rearrangement links TRBV4-1 to TRBJ2-3; TRBD2 aligns across 8 bases. Germline-derived CDR1 and CDR2 are MGHRA and YSYEKL. The CDR3 runs to 16 residues. Trimming removed 2 bases from V and 4 bases from J; junction bases left unmatched: 8.

This clonotype was found many times. V and J are TRBV28 and TRBJ2-7; TRBD2 matches 10 bases. Germline V gene data show CDR1 as MDHEN and CDR2 as SYDVKM. CDR3 length: 15 amino acids. V dropped 5 bases and J dropped 4; count of bases not matched to a gene: 8. For the CDR3, the DNA is TGTGCCAGCAGTAAGGGCCTAGCGGGAGTTTACGAGCAGTACTTC. Translated: CASSKGLAGVYEQYF.

This clonotype has ten or more counts. The rearrangement joins TRBV20-1 to TRBJ1-1; D possibly corresponds to TRBD1 (5 bases). Germline V gene sequence: CDR1 DFQATT, CDR2 SNEGSKA (reference sequence). Trimming removed 4 bases at V and 1 base at J, with 19 bases between. The CDR3 length is 16 residues. The CDR3 here is CSAIDGGSAPNTEAFF. The CDR3 coding sequence is TGCAGTGCTATTGATGGGGGATCCGCGCCGAACACTGAAGCTTTCTTT.

V gene TRBV30 combines with J gene TRBJ2-1; D uncertain. Germline lookup yields CDR1 GTSNPN and CDR2 SVGIG (reference sequence). V dropped 2 bases and J dropped 8 bases, with 7 bases sitting between them. The CDR3 extends over 11 amino acids. The DNA for the CDR3 is TGTGCCTGGAGTCCTCGAGATGAGCAGTTCTTC. Protein: CAWSPRDEQFF. The full variable domain, its missing parts supplied by reference TRBV30 and TRBJ2-1, is SQTIHQWPATLVQPVGSPLSLECTVEGTSNPNLYWYRQAAGRGLQLLFYSVGIGQISSEVPQNLSASRPQDRQFILSSKKLLLSDSGFYLCAWSPRDEQFFGPGTRLTVL.

This clonotype was found many times. This chain joins TRBV7-3 and TRBJ2-3, with TRBD1 matching 8 bases. V lost 5 bases and J lost 2; bases outside the gene matches: 15. Germline V lookup: CDR1 SGHTA, CDR2 FQGTGA. The CDR3 runs to 18 residues. CDR3 region: CASSLNGQGPILTDTQYF. The DNA of the CDR3 is TGTGCCAGCAGCCTAAATGGACAGGGACCCATCCTCACAGATACGCAGTATTTT. Together with reference TRBV7-3 and TRBJ2-3, the CDR3 gives the full variable domain: GAGVSQTPSNKVTEKGKYVELRCDPISGHTALYWYRQSLGQGPEFLIYFQGTGAADDSGLPNDRFFAVRPEGSVSTLKIQRTERGDSAVYLCASSLNGQGPILTDTQYFGPGTRLTVL.

At least ten counts were recorded for this clonotype. V usage is TRBV10-3 and J usage is TRBJ1-1; perhaps TRBD1 as D (6 bases). V was trimmed by 6 bases and J by 4 bases, leaving 15 bases between them. The CDR3 length is 14 residues. Germline values: CDR1 ENHRY, CDR2 SYGVKD. CDR3 bases: TGTGCCATCAGCGGGGGCAGGGGAGGCACTGAAGCTTTCTTT. Its protein product is CAISGGRGGTEAFF.

The table lists this clonotype with many counts. J is TRBJ2-1 and V is TRBV30; unclear D gene. Germline lookup yields CDR1 GTSNPN and CDR2 SVGIG (reference sequence). This CDR3 has 13 amino acids. Trimming took 4 bases from V and 7 from J, leaving 14 bases between them. The CDR3: CAWNSGLGNEQFF. CDR3 nucleotide sequence: TGTGCCTGGAATTCCGGGTTGGGGAATGAGCAGTTCTTC.

This clonotype was counted many times. The chain joins TRBV4-1 to TRBJ2-5; 13 bases match TRBD2. With 4 bases clipped from V and 5 bases from J, the junction kept 10 bases outside the gene matches. Germline V gene lookup returns CDR1 MGHRA and CDR2 YSYEKL. The CDR3 consists of 17 residues. As DNA, the CDR3 is TGCGCCAGCAGCCTCCGGACTAGCGGGAGAGGCTTGGAGACCCAGTACTTC. This sequence encodes CASSLRTSGRGLETQYF.

Comment on this clonotype: It differs at one base from a far larger clone, so likely a read error. The chain carries TRBV7-9 and TRBJ2-7, with 8 bases aligning to TRBD2. In germline, CDR1 is SEHNR, CDR2 FQNEAQ (reference sequence). The J segment lost 5 bases and the V segment lost 6 bases, leaving 9 bases of the junction unmatched. The CDR3 has 14 residues. The CDR3 region is CASRPSTSGHEQYF. CDR3 coding DNA: TGTGCCAGCAGGCCTAGCACTAGCGGCCACGAGCAGTACTTC.

This clonotype was seen repeatedly, ten times or more. The chain combines TRBV3-1 with TRBJ2-5; unclear D gene. The CDR3 runs 15 residues. CDR1 LGHDT and CDR2 YNNKEL come from the germline V gene (reference sequence). Deletions cut 0 bases from V and 5 bases from J, with 13 bases between. This CDR3 reads CASSQDSFTAETQYF. The CDR3 DNA reads as TGTGCCAGCAGCCAAGATTCTTTCACCGCGGAGACCCAGTACTTC.

This clonotype came up many times. The rearrangement joins TRBV7-2 to TRBJ2-1; either TRBD1 or TRBD2 may supply D (5 bases each). V lost 5 bases, J lost 6 bases, and 20 bases lay in between. The CDR3 has 16 amino acids. The germline gives CDR1 SGHTA, CDR2 FQGNSA. The CDR3 region is CASSRYGTGGGNEQFF. CDR3 nucleotide sequence: TGTGCCAGCAGCAGATATGGGACGGGCGGCGGCAATGAGCAGTTCTTC.